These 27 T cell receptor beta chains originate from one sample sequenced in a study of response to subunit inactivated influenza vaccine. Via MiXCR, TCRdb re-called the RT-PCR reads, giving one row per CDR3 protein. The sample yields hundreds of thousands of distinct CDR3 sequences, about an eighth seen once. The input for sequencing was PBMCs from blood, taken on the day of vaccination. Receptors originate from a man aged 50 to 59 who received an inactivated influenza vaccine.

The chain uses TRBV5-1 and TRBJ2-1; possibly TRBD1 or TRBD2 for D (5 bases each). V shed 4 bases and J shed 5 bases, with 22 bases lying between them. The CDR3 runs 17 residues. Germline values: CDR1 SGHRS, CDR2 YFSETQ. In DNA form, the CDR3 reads TGCGCCAGCAGCGGGGGACGGAACTCCCCTCGGGACAATGAGCAGTTCTTC. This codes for CASSGGRNSPRDNEQFF. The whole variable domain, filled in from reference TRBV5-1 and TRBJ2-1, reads KAGVTQTPRYLIKTRGQQVTLSCSPISGHRSVSWYQQTPGQGLQFLFEYFSETQRNKGNFPGRFSGRQFSNSRSEMNVSTLELGDSALYLCASSGGRNSPRDNEQFFGPGTRLTVL.

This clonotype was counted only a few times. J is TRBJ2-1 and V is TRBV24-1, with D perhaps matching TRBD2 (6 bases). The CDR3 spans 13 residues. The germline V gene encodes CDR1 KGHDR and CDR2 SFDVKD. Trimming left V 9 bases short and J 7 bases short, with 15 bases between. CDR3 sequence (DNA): TGTGCCACCTCCCCGGGGGTGGAAAATGAGCAGTTCTTC. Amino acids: CATSPGVENEQFF.

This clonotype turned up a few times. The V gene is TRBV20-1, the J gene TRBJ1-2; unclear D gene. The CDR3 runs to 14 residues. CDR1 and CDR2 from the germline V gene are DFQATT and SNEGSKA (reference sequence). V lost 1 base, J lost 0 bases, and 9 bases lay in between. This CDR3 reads CSARGSLANYGYTF. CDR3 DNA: TGCAGTGCTAGAGGTAGCCTAGCTAACTATGGCTACACCTTC.

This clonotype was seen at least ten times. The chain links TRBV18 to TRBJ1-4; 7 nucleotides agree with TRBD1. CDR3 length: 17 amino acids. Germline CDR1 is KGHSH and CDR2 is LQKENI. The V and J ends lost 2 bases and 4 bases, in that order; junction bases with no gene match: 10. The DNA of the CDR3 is TGTGCCAGCTCACCAATCACTGCGGGACAGATTAATGAAAAACTGTTTTTT. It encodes CASSPITAGQINEKLFF.

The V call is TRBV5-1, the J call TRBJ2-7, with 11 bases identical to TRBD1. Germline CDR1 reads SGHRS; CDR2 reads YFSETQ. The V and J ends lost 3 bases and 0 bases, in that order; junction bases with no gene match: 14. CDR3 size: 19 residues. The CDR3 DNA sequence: TGCGCCAGCAGCTCGAATCCAAGGACAGGGGGCTCCAGCTCCTACGAGCAGTACTTC. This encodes CASSSNPRTGGSSSYEQYF.

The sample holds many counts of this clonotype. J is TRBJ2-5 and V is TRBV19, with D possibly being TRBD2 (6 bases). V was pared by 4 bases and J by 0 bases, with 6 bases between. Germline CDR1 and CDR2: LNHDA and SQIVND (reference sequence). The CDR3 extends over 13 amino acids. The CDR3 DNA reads TGTGCCAGTAGTAAGCGGGACCAAGAGACCCAGTACTTC. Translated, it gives CASSKRDQETQYF.

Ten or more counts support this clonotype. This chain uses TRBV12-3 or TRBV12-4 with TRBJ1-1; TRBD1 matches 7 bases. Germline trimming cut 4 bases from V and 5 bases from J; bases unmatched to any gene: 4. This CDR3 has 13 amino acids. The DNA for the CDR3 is TGTGCCAGCAGTTACACAGGGGATACTGAAGCTTTCTTT. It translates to CASSYTGDTEAFF.

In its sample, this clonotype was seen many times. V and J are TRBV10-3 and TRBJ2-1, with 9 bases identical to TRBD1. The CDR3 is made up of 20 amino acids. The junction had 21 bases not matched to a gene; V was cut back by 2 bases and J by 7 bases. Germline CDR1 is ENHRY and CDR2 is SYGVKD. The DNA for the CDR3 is TGTGCCATCAGTGAGACGGGACAGGGTATATCGGAGCGGGGTCGGAATGAGCAGTTCTTC. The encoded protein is CAISETGQGISERGRNEQFF.

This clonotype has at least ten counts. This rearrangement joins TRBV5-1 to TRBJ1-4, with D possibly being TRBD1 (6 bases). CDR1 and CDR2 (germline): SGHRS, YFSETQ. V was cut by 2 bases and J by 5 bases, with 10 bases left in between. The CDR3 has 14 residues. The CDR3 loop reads CASSFGGTNEKLFF. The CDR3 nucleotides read TGCGCCAGCAGCTTCGGTGGGACAAATGAAAAACTGTTTTTT.

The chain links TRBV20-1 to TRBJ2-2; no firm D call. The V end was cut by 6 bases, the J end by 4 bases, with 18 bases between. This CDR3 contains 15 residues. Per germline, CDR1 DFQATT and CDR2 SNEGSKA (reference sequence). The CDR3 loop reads CSASALSRITGELFF. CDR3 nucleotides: TGCAGTGCCTCCGCCCTGTCCAGAATCACCGGGGAGCTGTTTTTT.

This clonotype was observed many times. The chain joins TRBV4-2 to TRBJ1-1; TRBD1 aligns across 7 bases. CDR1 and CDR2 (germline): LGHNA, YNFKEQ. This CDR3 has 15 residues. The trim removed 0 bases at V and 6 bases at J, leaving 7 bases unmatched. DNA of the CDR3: TGTGCCAGCAGCCAAGAGTGGGACAGCTACGCTGAAGCTTTCTTT. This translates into CASSQEWDSYAEAFF.

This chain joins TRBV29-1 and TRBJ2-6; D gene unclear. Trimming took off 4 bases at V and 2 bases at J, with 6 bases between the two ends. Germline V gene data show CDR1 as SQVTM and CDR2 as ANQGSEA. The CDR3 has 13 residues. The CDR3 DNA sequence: TGCAGCGTTGGACAAGCTGGGGCCAACGTCCTGACTTTC. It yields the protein CSVGQAGANVLTF.

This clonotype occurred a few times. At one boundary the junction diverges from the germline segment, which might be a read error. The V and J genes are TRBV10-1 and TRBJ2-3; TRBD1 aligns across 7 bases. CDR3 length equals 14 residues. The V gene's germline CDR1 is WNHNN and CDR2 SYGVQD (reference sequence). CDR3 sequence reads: CASSEATGTVTQYF. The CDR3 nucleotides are TGCGCCAGCAGTGAGGCCACCGGGACAGTTACGCAGTATTTT.

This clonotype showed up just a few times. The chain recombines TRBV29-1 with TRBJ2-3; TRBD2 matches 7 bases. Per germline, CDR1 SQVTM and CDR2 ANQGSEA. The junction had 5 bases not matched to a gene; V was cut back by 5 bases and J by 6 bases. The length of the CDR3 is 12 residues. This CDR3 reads CSVRAGSDTQYF. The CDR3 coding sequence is TGCAGCGTTAGAGCGGGATCGGATACGCAGTATTTT.

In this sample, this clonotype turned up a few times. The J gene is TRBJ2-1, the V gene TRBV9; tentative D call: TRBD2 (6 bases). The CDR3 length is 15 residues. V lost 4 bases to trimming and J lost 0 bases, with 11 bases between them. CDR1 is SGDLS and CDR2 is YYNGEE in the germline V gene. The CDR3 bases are TGTGCCAGCAGCTCGGGACTCCGCTCCTACAATGAGCAGTTCTTC. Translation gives CASSSGLRSYNEQFF.

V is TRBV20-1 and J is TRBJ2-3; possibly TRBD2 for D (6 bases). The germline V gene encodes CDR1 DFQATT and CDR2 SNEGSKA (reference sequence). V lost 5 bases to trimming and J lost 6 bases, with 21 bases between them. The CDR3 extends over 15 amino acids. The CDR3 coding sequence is TGCAGTGCTCAGGCTATAGCGGACCAGGTCGATACGCAGTATTTT. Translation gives CSAQAIADQVDTQYF.

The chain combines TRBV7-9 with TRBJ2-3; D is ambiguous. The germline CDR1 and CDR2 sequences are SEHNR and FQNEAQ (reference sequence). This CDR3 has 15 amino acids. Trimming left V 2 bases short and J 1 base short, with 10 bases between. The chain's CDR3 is CASSLRNVGTDTQYF. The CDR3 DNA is TGTGCCAGCAGCTTACGGAACGTGGGCACAGATACGCAGTATTTT.

CDR3 sequence (DNA): TGTGCCAGCAGCCCCCCCAGGGTCCTTTTGACCTACGAGCAGTACTTC. It encodes CASSPPRVLLTYEQYF. The chain couples TRBV11-2 to TRBJ2-7; tentative D call: TRBD1 (5 bases). The germline V and J ends were trimmed by 5 bases and 2 bases, with 19 bases remaining between them. This CDR3 contains 16 residues. Germline V gene data show CDR1 as SGHAT and CDR2 as FQNNGV.

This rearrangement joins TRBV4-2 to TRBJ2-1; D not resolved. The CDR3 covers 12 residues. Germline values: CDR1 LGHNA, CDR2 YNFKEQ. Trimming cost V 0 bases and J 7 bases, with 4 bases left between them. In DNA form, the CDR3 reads TGTGCCAGCAGCCAAGAGGTAAATGAGCAGTTCTTC. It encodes CASSQEVNEQFF.

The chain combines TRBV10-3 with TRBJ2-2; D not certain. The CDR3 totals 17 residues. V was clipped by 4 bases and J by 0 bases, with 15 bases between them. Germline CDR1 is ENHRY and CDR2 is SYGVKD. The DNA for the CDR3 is TGTGCCATCAGTGGAAAGGCGGCAGCCCCGAACACCGGGGAGCTGTTTTTT. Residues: CAISGKAAAPNTGELFF.

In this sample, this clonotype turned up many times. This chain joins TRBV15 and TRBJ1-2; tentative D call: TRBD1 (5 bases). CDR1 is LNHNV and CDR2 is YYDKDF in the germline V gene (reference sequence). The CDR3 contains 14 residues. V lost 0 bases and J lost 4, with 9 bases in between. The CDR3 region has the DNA TGTGCCACCAGCAGAGATAACCAGGGCTATGGCTACACCTTC. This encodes CATSRDNQGYGYTF.

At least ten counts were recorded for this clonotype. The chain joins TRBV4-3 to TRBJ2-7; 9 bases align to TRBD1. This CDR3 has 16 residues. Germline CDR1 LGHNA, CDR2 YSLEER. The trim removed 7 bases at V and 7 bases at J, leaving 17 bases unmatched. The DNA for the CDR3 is TGCGCCAGCAAGAGAAATCGGGAACAGGGGGCGGCGGAGCAGTACTTC. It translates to CASKRNREQGAAEQYF.

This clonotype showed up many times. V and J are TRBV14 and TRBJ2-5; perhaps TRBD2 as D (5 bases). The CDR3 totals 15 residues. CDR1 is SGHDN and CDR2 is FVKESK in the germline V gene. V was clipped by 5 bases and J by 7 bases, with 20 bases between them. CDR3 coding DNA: TGTGCCAGCAGCTACCGGACGGGGAACGGGGTGACCCAGTACTTC. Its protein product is CASSYRTGNGVTQYF.

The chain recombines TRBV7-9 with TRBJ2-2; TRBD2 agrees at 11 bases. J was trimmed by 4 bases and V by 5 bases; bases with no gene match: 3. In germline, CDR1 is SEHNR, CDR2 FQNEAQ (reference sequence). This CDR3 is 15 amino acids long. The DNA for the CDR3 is TGTGCCAGCAGCGCAACTAGCGGGGGCACCGGGGAGCTGTTTTTT. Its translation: CASSATSGGTGELFF.

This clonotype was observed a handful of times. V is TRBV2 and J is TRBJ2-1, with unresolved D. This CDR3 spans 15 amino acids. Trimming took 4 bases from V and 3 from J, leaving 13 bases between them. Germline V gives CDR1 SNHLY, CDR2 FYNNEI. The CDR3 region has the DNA TGTGCCAGCAGTGTTAAGCCAGGTTACTACAATGAGCAGTTCTTC. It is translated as CASSVKPGYYNEQFF.

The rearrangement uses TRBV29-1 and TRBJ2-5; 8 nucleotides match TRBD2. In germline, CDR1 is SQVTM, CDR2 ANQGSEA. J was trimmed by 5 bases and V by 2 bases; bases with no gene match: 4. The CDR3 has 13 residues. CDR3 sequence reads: CSVEPSGQETQYF. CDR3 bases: TGCAGCGTTGAACCTAGCGGGCAGGAGACCCAGTACTTC.

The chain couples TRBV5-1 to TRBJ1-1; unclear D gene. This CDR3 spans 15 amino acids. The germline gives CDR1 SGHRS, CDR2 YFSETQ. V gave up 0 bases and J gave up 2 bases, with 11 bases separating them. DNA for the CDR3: TGCGCCAGCAGCTTGGACCCATACAGTAACACTGAAGCTTTCTTT. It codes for CASSLDPYSNTEAFF.